This T cell receptor (beta chain) stems from a study of human T cells and chemical hapten exposure. Study as a whole: Diphenylcyclopropenone doses were given weekly to the scalps of patients across the approximately 24-week study. Variability of per-sample TCR yields stemmed mainly from small differences in pooled library volume.

Turning to this clonotype: Its antigen is as yet unknown.

Study-level results: Donors' alopecia may make their immune response differ from healthy people's.

Time point reported: pre-sensitization, week 0. Treatment meaning: therapeutic diphenylcyclopropenone sensitization with weekly scalp DPC. Every donor had alopecia and was 18 to 70 years old; all were suitable for DPC. One entry per CDR3 protein, called by TCRdb with MiXCR from the RACE reads. Among 200,000 to 300,000 distinct CDR3 sequences listed, 7.5% to 10% were seen once. Deletions cut 4 bases from V and 5 bases from J, with 11 bases between. This CDR3 contains 13 residues. The germline CDR1 and CDR2 sequences are SEHNR and FQNEAQ (reference sequence). This clonotype originated in a woman in her thirties or forties with alopecia areata. Some clones in this sample may be carry-over from other donors' samples. V usage is TRBV7-9 and J usage is TRBJ1-1; D unresolved. This material consisted of whole blood, taken in connection with sensitization to the hapten diphenylcyclopropenone (DPC). The CDR3 coding sequence is TGTGCCAGCAGCTACGACCTGAGGACTGAAGCTTTCTTT. This encodes CASSYDLRTEAFF.